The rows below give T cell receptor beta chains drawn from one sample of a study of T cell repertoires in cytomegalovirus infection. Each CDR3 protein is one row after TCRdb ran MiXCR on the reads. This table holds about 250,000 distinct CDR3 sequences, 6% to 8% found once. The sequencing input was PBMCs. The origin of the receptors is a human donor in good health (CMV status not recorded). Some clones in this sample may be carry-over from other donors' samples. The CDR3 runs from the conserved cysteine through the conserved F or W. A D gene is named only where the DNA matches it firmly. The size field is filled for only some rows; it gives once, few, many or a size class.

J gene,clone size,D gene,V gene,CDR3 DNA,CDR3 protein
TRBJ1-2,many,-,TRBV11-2,TGTGCCAGCAGCTCGAGCCTAGTGACCCTTAACTATGGCTACACCTTC,CASSSSLVTLNYGYTF
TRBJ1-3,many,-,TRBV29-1,TGCAGCGTTGTCAAGAACTCTGGAAACACCATATATTTT,CSVVKNSGNTIYF
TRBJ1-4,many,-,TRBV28,TGTGCCAGCAGTGCGCGTGGAGGGGATAATGAAAAACTGTTTTTT,CASSARGGDNEKLFF
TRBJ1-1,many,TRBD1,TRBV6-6,TGTGCCAGCACCCAGGACAGGGCAATGAACACTGAAGCTTTCTTT,CASTQDRAMNTEAFF
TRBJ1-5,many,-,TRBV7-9,TGTGCCAGCAGCTTAGGGGGCCCCGGCAATCAGCCCCAGCATTTT,CASSLGGPGNQPQHF
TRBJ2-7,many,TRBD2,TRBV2,TGTGCCAGCCTTTACTCCGGGACTAGCGGGAGATACTCCTACGAGCAGTACTTC,CASLYSGTSGRYSYEQYF
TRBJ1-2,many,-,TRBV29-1,TGCAGCGTTGGGGGTTATGGCTACACCTTC,CSVGGYGYTF
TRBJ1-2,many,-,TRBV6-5,TGTGCCAGCAGTATGGGGCGGGGGGACTATGGCTACACCTTC,CASSMGRGDYGYTF
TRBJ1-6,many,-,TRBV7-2,TGTGCCAGCAGCTTTTGGGGGAGCACCTATAATTCACCCCTCCACTTT,CASSFWGSTYNSPLHF
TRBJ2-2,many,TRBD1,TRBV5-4,TGTGCCAGCAGCTTGGGAGGGACAGGGGGATCCGGGGAGCTGTTTTTT,CASSLGGTGGSGELFF
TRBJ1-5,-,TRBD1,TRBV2,TGTGCCAGTCGGGACAGGGTAGGCCAGCCCCAGCATTTT,CASRDRVGQPQHF
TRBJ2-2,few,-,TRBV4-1,TGCGCCAGCAGCCGCGGGAACGGGGAGCTGTTTTTT,CASSRGNGELFF
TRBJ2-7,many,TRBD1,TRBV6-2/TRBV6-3,TGTGCCAGCAGACCGGGACAGGGGACCTACGAGCAGTACTTC,CASRPGQGTYEQYF
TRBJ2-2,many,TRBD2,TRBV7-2,TGTGCCAGCAGCACCGGACTAGCGGGGTACACCGGGGAGCTGTTTTTT,CASSTGLAGYTGELFF
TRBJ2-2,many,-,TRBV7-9,TGTGCCAGCAGCTTTTTTAGGACAGAGAACACCGGGGAGCTGTTTTTT,CASSFFRTENTGELFF
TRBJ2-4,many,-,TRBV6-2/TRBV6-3,TGTGCCAGCAGTTACTCACGGGGGAAGACCAAAAACATTCAGTACTTC,CASSYSRGKTKNIQYF
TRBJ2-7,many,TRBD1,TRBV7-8,TGTGCCAGCAGCTTGCGGGACAGGGGAAACGAGCAGTACTTC,CASSLRDRGNEQYF
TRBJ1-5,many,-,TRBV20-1,TGCAGTGCTAGTGGTGGAGAGCAGCCCCAGCATTTT,CSASGGEQPQHF
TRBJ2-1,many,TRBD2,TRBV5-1,TGCGCCAGCAGCTCCACCGGGACTAGCGGGGGATCTTACAATGAGCAGTTCTTC,CASSSTGTSGGSYNEQFF
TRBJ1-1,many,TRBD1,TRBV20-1,TGCAGTGCCAAGACAGGGGGCACTGAAGCTTTCTTT,CSAKTGGTEAFF
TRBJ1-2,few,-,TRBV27,TGTGCCAGCAGTTTTGACGGGGGCAATGGCTACACCTTC,CASSFDGGNGYTF
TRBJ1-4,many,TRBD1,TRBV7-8,TGTGCCAGCAGCCTGACAGGGGCTAATGAAAAACTGTTTTTT,CASSLTGANEKLFF
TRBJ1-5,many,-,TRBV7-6,TGTGCCAGCAGCTTAGATGTTAGATACGTAGGCAATCAGCCCCAGCATTTT,CASSLDVRYVGNQPQHF
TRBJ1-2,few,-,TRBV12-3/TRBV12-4,TGTGCCAGCATCCGCGATACTAACTATGGCTACACCTTC,CASIRDTNYGYTF
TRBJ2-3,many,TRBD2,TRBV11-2,TGTGCCAGCAGCCGGAACATAGCGGGGGGATACACAGATACGCAGTATTTT,CASSRNIAGGYTDTQYF
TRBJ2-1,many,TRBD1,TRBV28,TGTGCCAGCAGTTGGGGACAGGCCTATAATGAGCAGTTCTTC,CASSWGQAYNEQFF
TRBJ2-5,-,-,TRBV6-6,TGTGCCAGCAGTTACTCCCGAGGGGGAGGCAAAGAGACCCAGTACTTC,CASSYSRGGGKETQYF
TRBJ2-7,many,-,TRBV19,TGTGCCAGTAGTATAAGGGGGGACCTCCTCTACGAGCAGTACTTC,CASSIRGDLLYEQYF
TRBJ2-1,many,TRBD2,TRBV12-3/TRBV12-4,TGTGCCAGCAGTTTAGTTCTAGCGGGGGGCCGGAATGAGCAGTTCTTC,CASSLVLAGGRNEQFF
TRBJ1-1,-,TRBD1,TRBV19,TGTGCCAGTGAAACCGGGACAGCGAACACTGAAGCTTTCTTT,CASETGTANTEAFF
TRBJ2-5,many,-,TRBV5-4,TGTGCCAGCAGCTTGGTCGGCAGCCAAGAGACCCAGTACTTC,CASSLVGSQETQYF
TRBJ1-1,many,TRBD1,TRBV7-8,TGTGCCAGCAGCATCTGGACAGGGGAGAACACTGAAGCTTTCTTT,CASSIWTGENTEAFF
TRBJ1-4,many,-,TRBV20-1,TGCAGTGCTAGATCCGACAGTAGGAATGAAAAACTGTTTTTT,CSARSDSRNEKLFF
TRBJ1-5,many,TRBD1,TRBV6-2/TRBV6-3,TGTGCCAGCAGATCCCTTATGGGACAGGGGGCTATGCAGCCCCAGCATTTT,CASRSLMGQGAMQPQHF
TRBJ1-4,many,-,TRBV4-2,TGTGCCAGCAGCCAAGACTTCAGGGGAAATGAAAAACTGTTTTTT,CASSQDFRGNEKLFF